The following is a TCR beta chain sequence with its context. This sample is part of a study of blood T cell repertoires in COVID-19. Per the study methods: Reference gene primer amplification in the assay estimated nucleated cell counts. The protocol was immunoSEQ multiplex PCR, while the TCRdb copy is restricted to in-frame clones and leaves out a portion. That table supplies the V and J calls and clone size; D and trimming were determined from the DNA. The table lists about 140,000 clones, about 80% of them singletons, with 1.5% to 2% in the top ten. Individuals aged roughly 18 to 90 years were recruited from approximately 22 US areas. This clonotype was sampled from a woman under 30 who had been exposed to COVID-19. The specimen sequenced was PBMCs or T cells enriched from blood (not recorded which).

CDR3 bases: TGCGCCAGCAGCCAAGACTCGCGGGATGAGCAGTTCTTC. The encoded protein is CASSQDSRDEQFF. V is TRBV4-1 and J is TRBJ2-1, with D possibly being TRBD2 (5 bases). With 0 bases removed from V and 8 bases from J, the gap between germline ends came to 8 bases. Germline V gene lookup returns CDR1 MGHRA and CDR2 YSYEKL. CDR3 length: 13 residues.